A selection of T cell receptor beta chains follows, all from one sample in a study of blood T cell repertoires in COVID-19. TCRdb keeps only in-frame clones here, not all; method: immunoSEQ multiplex PCR. The sample consists of about 230,000 clones, about 85% of them appearing once. The source material was peripheral blood. The receptors come from a woman aged 18-29 years who had recovered from COVID-19. CDR3s include the opening cysteine and the closing phenylalanine or tryptophan. The order of the fields is clone size, D gene, J gene, V gene, CDR3 DNA, CDR3 protein. The D gene is left open where the match is weak. Clone size is shown for a subset of rows, as once, few, many or a class of expanded clone.

size: NA; D: TRBD2; J: TRBJ2-3; V: TRBV9; DNA: TGTGCCAGCAGCGTAGGGATGGCGGGAGTTTGGGCAGATACGCAGTATTTT; CDR3: CASSVGMAGVWADTQYF
size: NA; D: TRBD1; J: TRBJ1-5; V: TRBV18; DNA: TGTGCCAGCTCACCCGGACAGGGACAGCCCCAGCATTTT; CDR3: CASSPGQGQPQHF
size: NA; D: TRBD1; J: TRBJ1-6; V: TRBV11-3; DNA: TGTGCCAGCAGCTCCCGGGGGAGGACAGGGAATTCACCCCTCCACTTT; CDR3: CASSSRGRTGNSPLHF
size: once; D: TRBD2; J: TRBJ2-1; V: TRBV7-2; DNA: TGTGCCAGCAGCCGGACTAGCCCCTATAACAATGAGCAGTTCTTC; CDR3: CASSRTSPYNNEQFF
size: NA; D: NA; J: TRBJ1-6; V: TRBV4-3; DNA: TGCGCCAGCAGCCAAGATGCGTCGGGGATCAATTCACCCCTCCACTTT; CDR3: CASSQDASGINSPLHF
size: NA; D: NA; J: TRBJ2-5; V: TRBV6-2/TRBV6-3; DNA: TGTGCCAGCAGTTATGGCCCTCGAGAGACCCAGTACTTC; CDR3: CASSYGPRETQYF
size: NA; D: NA; J: TRBJ1-6; V: TRBV30; DNA: TGTGCCTGGATTGAAGAACAGGGTCGTAGCAATTCACCCCTCCACTTT; CDR3: CAWIEEQGRSNSPLHF
size: NA; D: NA; J: TRBJ2-1; V: TRBV30; DNA: TGTGCCTGGAATAAGCGGGCTCTATACAATGAGCAGTTCTTC; CDR3: CAWNKRALYNEQFF
size: few; D: TRBD2; J: TRBJ2-7; V: TRBV27; DNA: TGTGCCAGCAGTTCTTTAAACCCTCAAGCGGGAGGGGACTACGAGCAGTACTTC; CDR3: CASSSLNPQAGGDYEQYF
size: NA; D: TRBD2; J: TRBJ2-7; V: TRBV13; DNA: TGTGCCAGCAGCTTGCCCTACGGGACTAGCGGGGGGACCTACGAGCAGTACTTC; CDR3: CASSLPYGTSGGTYEQYF
size: NA; D: NA; J: TRBJ2-7; V: TRBV3-1/TRBV3-2; DNA: TGTGCCAGCAGCCAAGGGAGCTCCTACGAGCAGTACTTC; CDR3: CASSQGSSYEQYF
size: NA; D: NA; J: TRBJ2-1; V: TRBV23-1; DNA: TGCGCCAGCAGTCCTACGCAAGTCAATGAGCAGTTCTTC; CDR3: CASSPTQVNEQFF
size: NA; D: TRBD1; J: TRBJ1-2; V: TRBV6-1; DNA: TGTGCCAGCCGGGACAGTTCTGGCTACACCTTC; CDR3: CASRDSSGYTF
size: NA; D: NA; J: TRBJ2-7; V: TRBV19; DNA: TGTGCCAGTAGTATTTCCCTAGCTCCCTACGAGCAGTACTTC; CDR3: CASSISLAPYEQYF
size: NA; D: NA; J: TRBJ1-5; V: TRBV19; DNA: TGTGCCAGTAGTATTTTCCGGTCAGGTCCCAATCAGCCCCAGCATTTT; CDR3: CASSIFRSGPNQPQHF
size: once; D: NA; J: TRBJ1-2; V: TRBV7-2; DNA: TGTGCCAGCAGCTTATTCGAGGGCGGCTACACCTTC; CDR3: CASSLFEGGYTF
size: NA; D: NA; J: TRBJ2-3; V: TRBV29-1; DNA: TGCAGCGTTGACGGAGCCCGCACAGATACGCAGTATTTT; CDR3: CSVDGARTDTQYF
size: NA; D: NA; J: TRBJ2-7; V: TRBV11-2; DNA: TGTGCCAGCAGCTTAGGGGGCCCCAACTACGAGCAGTACTTC; CDR3: CASSLGGPNYEQYF